This passage covers 25 T cell receptor beta chains from one sample sequenced in a study of cytomegalovirus exposure and HLA in healthy donors. A multiplex PCR was run with 60 Vbeta primers and 13 Jbeta primers. Profiling relied on immunoSEQ multiplex PCR, and the TCRdb table lists in-frame clones only, not all of them. The table records roughly 100,000 clones, about four fifths of them present only once. Sequencing was performed on PBMCs. The receptors originated from a woman aged 50 to 65 in good health and CMV-seropositive.

J is TRBJ2-7 and V is TRBV7-9; possibly TRBD2 for D (5 bases). This CDR3 has 13 residues. The V gene's germline CDR1 is SEHNR and CDR2 FQNEAQ (reference sequence). V dropped 5 bases and J dropped 2 bases, with 10 bases sitting between them. CDR3 sequence reads: CASSLGEPYEQYF. The DNA for the CDR3 is TGTGCCAGCAGCCTCGGGGAGCCCTACGAGCAGTACTTC. Looking up the rest from reference TRBV7-9 and TRBJ2-7 gives the full variable domain: DTGVSQNPRHKITKRGQNVTFRCDPISEHNRLYWYRQTLGQGPEFLTYFQNEAQLEKSRLLSDRFSAERPKGSFSTLEIQRTEQGDSAMYLCASSLGEPYEQYFGPGTRLTVT.

Only one count was recorded for this clone. V and J are TRBV7-2 and TRBJ2-3; maybe TRBD2 (6 bases). From germline, CDR1 is SGHTA and CDR2 FQGNSA. This CDR3 comprises 18 residues. Trimming took 4 bases from V and 1 from J, leaving 21 bases between them. This chain's CDR3 is CASSSEVAVYEGTDTQYF. The CDR3 coding sequence is TGTGCCAGCAGCTCGGAAGTAGCGGTTTATGAGGGCACAGATACGCAGTATTTT. Filled out from reference TRBV7-2 and TRBJ2-3, the complete variable domain reads GAGVSQSPSNKVTEKGKDVELRCDPISGHTALYWYRQSLGQGLEFLIYFQGNSAPDKSGLPSDRFSAERTGGSVSTLTIQRTQQEDSAVYLCASSSEVAVYEGTDTQYFGPGTRLTVL.

The chain links TRBV7-3 to TRBJ2-2; 7 bases align to TRBD2. This CDR3 contains 17 residues. V was pared by 2 bases and J by 8 bases, with 14 bases of the junction left unmatched. CDR1 is SGHTA, CDR2 FQGTGA, per germline. The CDR3 reads CASSLGFRGEQAGELFF. The CDR3 DNA reads TGTGCCAGCAGCTTAGGCTTTCGGGGGGAACAGGCGGGGGAGCTGTTTTTT.

The gene calls are TRBV7-9 and TRBJ2-3, with D possibly being TRBD1 (6 bases). Germline V gene data show CDR1 as SEHNR and CDR2 as FQNEAQ (reference sequence). The CDR3 loop spans 12 amino acids. The V and J ends lost 6 bases and 7 bases respectively, with 11 bases between them. As DNA, the CDR3 is TGTGCCAGCAGTTTGGACAGAAATACGCAGTATTTT. It encodes CASSLDRNTQYF.

This clone turned up a few times. The chain carries TRBV6-5 and TRBJ1-6; 7 nucleotides line up with TRBD1. The CDR3 is 14 residues long. Germline values: CDR1 MNHEY, CDR2 SVGAGI. J gave up 5 bases and V 7 bases, and 5 bases lay outside the gene matches. The CDR3 protein is CASNLGGDNSPLHF. The CDR3, as DNA: TGTGCCAGCAACCTAGGGGGCGATAATTCACCCCTCCACTTT.

The J gene is TRBJ1-6, the V gene TRBV16, with 10 bases aligning to TRBD1. The CDR3 length is 20 residues. The V gene end was trimmed by 4 bases and the J gene end by 8 bases; junction bases not matched to a gene: 20. The V gene's germline CDR1 is KGHSY and CDR2 FQNENV. The CDR3 spells CASSLDTDAGTGDLYSPLHF. The CDR3, as DNA: TGTGCCAGCAGCCTCGACACCGACGCCGGGACAGGGGATTTGTATTCACCCCTCCACTTT.

The V call is TRBV7-9, the J call TRBJ1-1, with a tentative D call TRBD1 (5 bases). CDR3 length: 14 amino acids. V shed 2 bases and J shed 7 bases, with 14 bases lying between them. Germline CDR1 is SEHNR and CDR2 is FQNEAQ (reference sequence). CDR3 DNA: TGTGCCAGCAGCTTAACCCAGGGCTTGGATGAAGCTTTCTTT. Amino acid sequence: CASSLTQGLDEAFF.

This clone was counted between two and nine times. The chain couples TRBV6-1 to TRBJ1-1; possible D gene TRBD1, 5 bases. CDR3 length: 13 residues. Trimming removed 6 bases at V and 1 base at J, with 9 bases between. Per the germline V gene, CDR1 is MNHNS and CDR2 is SASEGT. CDR3 amino acids: CASRITGNTEAFF. CDR3 sequence (DNA): TGTGCCAGCAGGATCACAGGGAACACTGAAGCTTTCTTT.

This clone was seen a handful of times. The J gene is TRBJ2-1, the V gene TRBV6-6, with 8 bases identical to TRBD1. The CDR3 length is 14 residues. Germline values: CDR1 MNHNY, CDR2 SVGAGI (reference sequence). Trimming cost V 2 bases and J 7 bases; bases outside gene matches: 4. The CDR3 bases are TGTGCCAGCAGTTACCCGGGACAGGAGAATGAGCAGTTCTTC. Translated, it gives CASSYPGQENEQFF.

The genes are TRBV19 and TRBJ1-1, with a possible D match to TRBD1 (6 bases). This CDR3 has 18 amino acids. Looked up from germline, CDR1 is LNHDA and CDR2 is SQIVND (reference sequence). V lost 2 bases, J lost 1 base, and 20 bases lay in between. The CDR3 coding sequence is TGTGCCAGTAGTATACGATGGGGACAAGGTTTTGCGAACACTGAAGCTTTCTTT. It specifies CASSIRWGQGFANTEAFF.

Ten or more counts support this clone. V gene TRBV10-3 combines with J gene TRBJ2-3, with 7 bases lining up with TRBD2. There are 19 residues in the CDR3. The ends lost 5 bases at V and 4 bases at J; junction bases unmatched: 21. The germline V gene encodes CDR1 ENHRY and CDR2 SYGVKD. The CDR3 DNA is TGTGCCATCAGTCCCCAGGGTTTAGGGGAGGGGTGGCGAGCAGATACGCAGTATTTT. Translating it yields CAISPQGLGEGWRADTQYF.

In this sample, this clone turned up a few times. CDR3 DNA sequence: TGCGCCAGCAGCCAAGATTCAGGGCTCAATGAGCAGTTCTTC. It specifies CASSQDSGLNEQFF. This chain uses TRBV4-3 with TRBJ2-1, with TRBD1 as a possible D gene (5 bases). The CDR3 spans 14 residues. V was clipped by 0 bases and J by 6 bases, with 9 bases between them. Germline assignment: CDR1 LGHNA and CDR2 YSLEER.

This chain uses TRBV5-1 with TRBJ2-3, with a tentative D call TRBD1 (5 bases). The CDR3 sequence is 17 residues long. Germline CDR1 reads SGHRS; CDR2 reads YFSETQ. The V and J ends lost 4 bases and 0 bases respectively, with 18 bases between them. The CDR3 spells CASSTKLQASSTDTQYF. In nucleotides, the CDR3 is TGCGCCAGCAGCACGAAACTACAGGCGTCTAGCACAGATACGCAGTATTTT. Supplemented by reference TRBV5-1 and TRBJ2-3, the full variable domain reads KAGVTQTPRYLIKTRGQQVTLSCSPISGHRSVSWYQQTPGQGLQFLFEYFSETQRNKGNFPGRFSGRQFSNSRSEMNVSTLELGDSALYLCASSTKLQASSTDTQYFGPGTRLTVL.

The gene calls are TRBV19 and TRBJ1-2; D may be TRBD1 (6 bases). CDR3 length: 15 residues. CDR1 is LNHDA, CDR2 SQIVND, per germline (reference sequence). The V end lost 7 bases, the J end lost 0 bases, and 15 bases lay between the germline ends. The CDR3 DNA reads as TGTGCCAGTACCAAGGGGGGGTTAGCTAACTATGGCTACACCTTC. This codes for CASTKGGLANYGYTF. The variable domain in full, with the rest retrieved from reference TRBV19 and TRBJ1-2, is DGGITQSPKYLFRKEGQNVTLSCEQNLNHDAMYWYRQDPGQGLRLIYYSQIVNDFQKGDIAEGYSVSREKKESFPLTVTSAQKNPTAFYLCASTKGGLANYGYTFGSGTRLTVV.

The chain recombines TRBV28 with TRBJ2-2, with 11 bases aligning to TRBD2. The junction had 13 bases not matched to a gene; V was cut back by 2 bases and J by 8 bases. The CDR3 has 18 amino acids. Germline CDR1 reads MDHEN; CDR2 reads SYDVKM. The DNA of the CDR3 is TGTGCCAGCAGTTTACGGAGGGATAGCGGGGGGGCGTCGGGGGAGCTGTTTTTT. Translated, it gives CASSLRRDSGGASGELFF.

The chain carries TRBV19 and TRBJ1-3; weak D call: TRBD1 (5 bases). Trimming left V 3 bases short and J 4 bases short, with 22 bases between. The CDR3 is made up of 18 amino acids. Germline V gene sequence: CDR1 LNHDA, CDR2 SQIVND (reference sequence). The CDR3 protein is CASSIRQGLSSGGNTIYF. In DNA, the CDR3 is TGTGCCAGTAGTATCCGGCAGGGACTATCTTCGGGCGGAAACACCATATATTTT.

This chain uses TRBV28 with TRBJ1-1; no definite D call. The germline gives CDR1 MDHEN, CDR2 SYDVKM. The germline V and J ends were trimmed by 7 bases and 1 base, with 4 bases remaining between them. The CDR3 length is 11 residues. CDR3 loop: CASIANTEAFF. CDR3 DNA sequence: TGTGCCAGCATAGCGAACACTGAAGCTTTCTTT.

Here the CDR3 reads CASRGTGGSSYNSPLHF. The CDR3 DNA is TGCGCCAGCAGAGGGACAGGGGGAAGCTCCTATAATTCACCCCTCCACTTT. The chain links TRBV5-1 to TRBJ1-6, with TRBD1 matching 11 bases. Germline V gene data show CDR1 as SGHRS and CDR2 as YFSETQ. Germline trimming cut 5 bases from V and 0 bases from J; bases unmatched to any gene: 4. The CDR3 has 17 residues.

In this sample, this clone turned up once. The chain uses TRBV28 and TRBJ1-5; D is ambiguous. CDR3 length equals 13 residues. V was cut by 1 base and J by 6 bases, with 7 bases left in between. From germline, CDR1 is MDHEN and CDR2 SYDVKM. The DNA for the CDR3 is TGTGCCAGCAGTTTATCGGGTACTCAGCCCCAGCATTTT. Its translation is CASSLSGTQPQHF.

The chain employs TRBV11-1 and TRBJ1-4, with 8 nucleotides matching TRBD1. Germline values: CDR1 SGHAT, CDR2 FQDESV (reference sequence). The CDR3 has 18 amino acids. Unmatched junction bases numbered 17, after V lost 3 bases and J lost 8 bases. DNA for the CDR3: TGTGCCAGCAGCTTTCTCGTCACGGACAGGGTAATAGGAGAAAAACTGTTTTTT. This codes for CASSFLVTDRVIGEKLFF.

The V and J genes are TRBV6-5 and TRBJ1-1, with TRBD1 identical over 9 bases. The germline V gene has CDR1 MNHEY and CDR2 SVGAGI. Trimming at V came to 4 bases and at J to 4 bases, leaving 7 bases not matched to a gene. The CDR3 has 15 amino acids. CDR3 in DNA: TGTGCCAGCAGTTGGGACAGGGCTCGGGGCACTGAAGCTTTCTTT. It codes for CASSWDRARGTEAFF.

The gene calls are TRBV18 and TRBJ1-5; tentatively, D is TRBD1 (5 bases). Germline lookup yields CDR1 KGHSH and CDR2 LQKENI. Trimming left V 2 bases short and J 6 bases short, with 8 bases between. The CDR3 runs to 13 residues. The CDR3 nucleotides are TGTGCCAGCTCACCAGCAGGGTTTCAGCCCCAGCATTTT. Encoded protein: CASSPAGFQPQHF.

The genes are TRBV6-1 and TRBJ1-1; D is undetermined. With 7 bases removed from V and 6 bases from J, the gap between germline ends came to 6 bases. The CDR3 is 10 amino acids. Germline CDR1 reads MNHNS; CDR2 reads SASEGT. The CDR3, as DNA: TGTGCCAGCAAATTCTCTGAAGCTTTCTTT. Amino acid sequence: CASKFSEAFF.

The genes are TRBV13 and TRBJ1-2; 7 positions agree with TRBD1. CDR3 length: 12 amino acids. The germline V gene has CDR1 PRHDT and CDR2 FYEKMQ (reference sequence). With 9 bases clipped from V and 3 bases from J, the junction kept 4 bases outside the gene matches. The CDR3 protein is CASTGADYGYTF. The CDR3 bases are TGTGCCAGTACAGGGGCGGACTATGGCTACACCTTC.

The chain is built from TRBV5-1 and TRBJ2-3; D is undetermined. CDR1 and CDR2 (germline): SGHRS, YFSETQ. The CDR3 has 13 residues. Trimming took 0 bases from V and 1 from J, leaving 3 bases between them. As DNA, the CDR3 is TGCGCCAGCAGCTTGGTCGGCACAGATACGCAGTATTTT. Translated: CASSLVGTDTQYF.